The 12 T cell receptor beta chains below come from one sample, sequenced in a study of OX40 agonist ivuxolimab in advanced cancers. Clones were read by immunoSEQ multiplex PCR, and TCRdb kept only the in-frame ones, dropping some. Of about 58,000 clones in the sample, about nine tenths were seen once. The sequenced sample was CD4+ or CD8+ T cells sorted from blood, obtained in a trial of the OX40 agonist ivuxolimab. The receptors were gathered from an adult with an advanced solid tumor such as melanoma, head and neck, liver or kidney cancer.

The gene calls are TRBV29-1 and TRBJ2-5; 13 bases are a match to TRBD2. Germline lookup yields CDR1 SQVTM and CDR2 ANQGSEA. The trim removed 5 bases at V and 5 bases at J, leaving 8 bases unmatched. There are 15 residues in the CDR3. This CDR3 reads CSVPTSGGAGETQYF. For the CDR3, the DNA is TGCAGCGTTCCTACTAGCGGGGGGGCCGGGGAGACCCAGTACTTC.

The chain combines TRBV21-1 with TRBJ1-1. TRBV21-1 is shown as a pseudogene. The CDR3 totals 14 residues. Here the CDR3 reads CASSSWDLNTEAFF. The CDR3 region has the DNA TGTGCCAGCAGCTCCTGGGACCTGAACACTGAAGCTTTCTTT.

This clone was counted a single time. The chain couples TRBV6-1 to TRBJ2-5, with D possibly called TRBD1 or TRBD2 (6 bases each). The germline CDR1 and CDR2 sequences are MNHNS and SASEGT. The CDR3 loop spans 12 amino acids. Trimming shortened V by 6 bases and J by 9 bases, and 14 bases separated the two germline ends. This chain's CDR3 is CASSELRGAQYF. The CDR3 coding sequence is TGTGCCAGCAGCGAACTTAGGGGGGCCCAGTACTTC.

Remarks on this clone: The junction differs from germline at one of its ends, possibly a read error. The chain carries TRBV5-1 and TRBJ2-1; D remains unclear. This CDR3 is built from 15 residues. Looked up from germline, CDR1 is SGHRS and CDR2 is YFSETQ. The CDR3: CASSLGVHSNNEQFF. In DNA, the CDR3 is TGCGCCAGCAGCTTGGGGGTCCACTCCAACAATGAGCAGTTCTTC.

The V call is TRBV18, the J call TRBJ2-5; D unresolved. With 0 bases removed from V and 3 bases from J, the gap between germline ends came to 8 bases. The CDR3 has 14 amino acids. The germline gives CDR1 KGHSH, CDR2 LQKENI. The CDR3 nucleotides are TGTGCCAGCTCACCACCGTTGGAGAAAGAGACCCAGTACTTC. It yields the protein CASSPPLEKETQYF. The full variable domain, its missing parts supplied by reference TRBV18 and TRBJ2-5, is NAGVMQNPRHLVRRRGQEARLRCSPMKGHSHVYWYRQLPEEGLKFMVYLQKENIIDESGMPKERFSAEFPKEGPSILRIQQVVRGDSAAYFCASSPPLEKETQYFGPGTRLLVL.

For this clone: Sequence at one end of the junction differs from germline and may be a read error. The rearrangement links TRBV7-7 to TRBJ2-7; tentatively, D is TRBD1 (5 bases). The germline gives CDR1 SSHAT, CDR2 FNYEAQ (reference sequence). The CDR3 is 13 amino acids. The CDR3 protein is CASSLQTGYEQYF. For the CDR3, the DNA is TGTGCTAGCAGCCTCCAAACAGGCTACGAGCAGTACTTC.

V usage is TRBV30 and J usage is TRBJ2-1; D might be TRBD1 (5 bases). Germline V lookup: CDR1 GTSNPN, CDR2 SVGIG (reference sequence). The CDR3 length is 16 residues. V was shortened by 2 bases and J by 3 bases, with 17 bases between the two germline ends. The CDR3 DNA sequence: TGTGCCTGGAGTTTTGGAAGGGGTGGGAACTACAATGAGCAGTTCTTC. Amino acids: CAWSFGRGGNYNEQFF.

V usage is TRBV5-1 and J usage is TRBJ2-5; D could derive from TRBD1 or TRBD2 (5 bases each). Germline values: CDR1 SGHRS, CDR2 YFSETQ. V was trimmed by 7 bases and J by 0 bases, leaving 13 bases between them. This CDR3 has 14 residues. CDR3 protein: CASAAEGYQETQYF. Here the CDR3 DNA reads TGCGCCAGCGCCGCAGAGGGGTACCAAGAGACCCAGTACTTC.

This clone appeared once. The chain joins TRBV30 to TRBJ1-6; D possibly corresponds to TRBD1 (5 bases). The CDR3 totals 14 residues. V was pared by 0 bases and J by 6 bases, with 9 bases between. The V gene's germline CDR1 is GTSNPN and CDR2 SVGIG (reference sequence). CDR3 region: CAWSVPDSNSPLHF. The CDR3 region has the DNA TGTGCCTGGAGTGTTCCCGACAGTAATTCACCCCTCCACTTT.

This clone was observed a single time. The CDR3: CASSLVVHSGELFF. CDR3 DNA sequence: TGTGCCAGCAGCTTAGTTGTACACTCCGGGGAGCTGTTTTTT. The chain is built from TRBV7-9 and TRBJ2-2; D ambiguous. Germline V lookup: CDR1 SEHNR, CDR2 FQNEAQ (reference sequence). V lost 1 base to trimming and J lost 6 bases, with 9 bases between them. The CDR3 runs 14 residues. Full variable domain (rest looked up from reference TRBV7-9 and TRBJ2-2): DTGVSQNPRHKITKRGQNVTFRCDPISEHNRLYWYRQTLGQGPEFLTYFQNEAQLEKSRLLSDRFSAERPKGSFSTLEIQRTEQGDSAMYLCASSLVVHSGELFFGEGSRLTVL.

The chain combines TRBV6-1 with TRBJ2-1; 9 bases align to TRBD2. V dropped 8 bases and J dropped 5; count of bases not matched to a gene: 7. CDR1 is MNHNS and CDR2 is SASEGT in the germline V gene. This CDR3 spans 14 amino acids. The CDR3 DNA reads TGTGCCAGCTCTCTAGCGGGGAAGAACAATGAGCAGTTCTTC. Protein: CASSLAGKNNEQFF.

The chain links TRBV6-1 to TRBJ2-1; weak D call: TRBD2 (6 bases). V lost 1 base and J lost 2, with 9 bases in between. The germline V gene has CDR1 MNHNS and CDR2 SASEGT. This CDR3 spans 15 amino acids. CDR3: CASSEGLVTYNEQFF. The DNA for the CDR3 is TGTGCCAGCAGTGAAGGACTAGTGACCTACAATGAGCAGTTCTTC.